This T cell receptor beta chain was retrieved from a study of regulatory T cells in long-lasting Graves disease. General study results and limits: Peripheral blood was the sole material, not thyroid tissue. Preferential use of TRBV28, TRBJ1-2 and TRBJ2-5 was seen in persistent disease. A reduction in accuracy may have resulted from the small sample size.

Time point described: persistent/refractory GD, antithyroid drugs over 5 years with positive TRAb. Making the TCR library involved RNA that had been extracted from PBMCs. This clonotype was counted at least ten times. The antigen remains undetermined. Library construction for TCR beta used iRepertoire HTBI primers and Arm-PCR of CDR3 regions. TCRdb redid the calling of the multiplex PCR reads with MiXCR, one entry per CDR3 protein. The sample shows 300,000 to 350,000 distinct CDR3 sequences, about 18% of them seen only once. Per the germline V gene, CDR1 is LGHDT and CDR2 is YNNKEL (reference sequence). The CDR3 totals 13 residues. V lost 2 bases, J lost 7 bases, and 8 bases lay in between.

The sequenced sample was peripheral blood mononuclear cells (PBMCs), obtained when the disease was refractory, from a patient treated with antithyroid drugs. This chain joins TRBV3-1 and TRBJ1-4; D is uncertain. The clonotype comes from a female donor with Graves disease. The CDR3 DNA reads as TGTGCCAGCAGCCAACCCCGAGGTGAAAAACTGTTTTTT. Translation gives CASSQPRGEKLFF.